Following are 30 T cell receptor beta chains from one sample sequenced in a study of memory CD4+ T cells and cytomegalovirus serostatus. Profiled with immunoSEQ multiplex PCR; TCRdb holds only in-frame clones, not every one. The sample has roughly 50,000 clones, around 78% seen once. The sort gate was single viable CD3+CD4+CD8-CD45RO+ cells for memory CD4+ T cells. Sequenced input: memory CD4+ T cells from blood. These receptors all come from an adult in good health and CMV-seronegative.

The chain couples TRBV21-1 to TRBJ1-5. TRBV21-1 is tagged as a pseudogene. CDR3 size: 15 residues. The CDR3 bases are TGTGCCAGCAGCAAAGAAGAGCGGTTAAATCAGCCCCAGCATTTT. This translates into CASSKEERLNQPQHF.

The chain recombines TRBV5-4 with TRBJ2-7; the match to TRBD2 covers 7 bases. CDR1 is SGHNT and CDR2 is YYREEE in the germline V gene (reference sequence). This CDR3 has 15 residues. V shed 1 base, J shed 5 bases, and the junction held 9 bases outside the gene matches. This CDR3 reads CASSLMGGRIHEQYF. The CDR3 nucleotides are TGTGCCAGCAGCTTGATGGGAGGGAGGATCCACGAGCAGTACTTC.

This clone was counted between two and nine times. This sequence joins TRBV5-1 and TRBJ2-2, with 10 positions matching TRBD2. Germline values: CDR1 SGHRS, CDR2 YFSETQ. Trimming removed 3 bases from V and 1 base from J; junction bases left unmatched: 3. The length of the CDR3 is 16 residues. This chain's CDR3 is CASSSGLARNTGELFF. CDR3 bases: TGCGCCAGCAGCTCGGGACTAGCGAGGAACACCGGGGAGCTGTTTTTT.

In DNA, the CDR3 is TGTGCCAGCAGTGACTCTCCCCTAGCGGGAGTTATCGGGGAGCTGTTTTTT. It is translated as CASSDSPLAGVIGELFF. The J gene is TRBJ2-2, the V gene TRBV6-4; the match to TRBD2 covers 10 bases. Germline V gene sequence: CDR1 MRHNA, CDR2 SNTAGT. The CDR3 is 17 amino acids. Unmatched junction bases numbered 8, after V lost 0 bases and J lost 7 bases.

CDR3 sequence: CAISERLAGANEQFF. The CDR3 region has the DNA TGTGCCATCAGTGAGCGGCTAGCGGGGGCCAATGAGCAGTTCTTC. The chain recombines TRBV10-3 with TRBJ2-1; 10 bases agree with TRBD2. J was trimmed by 6 bases and V by 2 bases; bases with no gene match: 4. The germline gives CDR1 ENHRY, CDR2 SYGVKD. The CDR3 covers 15 residues.

V is TRBV7-2 and J is TRBJ1-1; D not certain. Germline V gene lookup returns CDR1 SGHTA and CDR2 FQGNSA. Trimming removed 1 base at V and 3 bases at J, with 12 bases between. CDR3 size: 15 residues. The CDR3 bases are TGTGCCAGCAGCTTAGGGGTAGTAGGGTACACTGAAGCTTTCTTT. Its translation is CASSLGVVGYTEAFF. Drawing the rest from reference TRBV7-2 and TRBJ1-1, the complete variable domain is GAGVSQSPSNKVTEKGKDVELRCDPISGHTALYWYRQSLGQGLEFLIYFQGNSAPDKSGLPSDRFSAERTGGSVSTLTIQRTQQEDSAVYLCASSLGVVGYTEAFFGQGTRLTVV.

The rearrangement joins TRBV30 to TRBJ1-5, with 7 bases identical to TRBD1. Germline CDR1 reads GTSNPN; CDR2 reads SVGIG (reference sequence). The V gene end was trimmed by 1 base and the J gene end by 0 bases; junction bases not matched to a gene: 9. CDR3 length: 17 residues. CDR3 loop: CAWSEGRGAYSNQPQHF. The CDR3 bases are TGTGCCTGGAGTGAAGGCAGGGGGGCCTATAGCAATCAGCCCCAGCATTTT.

The J gene is TRBJ1-4, the V gene TRBV7-9; D gene ambiguous. The germline gives CDR1 SEHNR, CDR2 FQNEAQ (reference sequence). V shed 5 bases and J shed 0 bases, with 10 bases lying between them. The CDR3 runs to 15 residues. The CDR3 loop is CASSPPGTTNEKLFF. The CDR3 region has the DNA TGTGCCAGCAGCCCACCCGGGACAACTAATGAAAAACTGTTTTTT.

The J gene is TRBJ2-1, the V gene TRBV7-2; D call uncertain. Germline V gene data show CDR1 as SGHTA and CDR2 as FQGNSA. Trimming stripped 3 bases from V and 7 bases from J, with 16 bases between. The length of the CDR3 is 15 residues. In nucleotides, the CDR3 is TGTGCCAGCAGCTTCTACGGGCCTGGGGTAAATGAGCAGTTCTTC. It encodes CASSFYGPGVNEQFF.

V gene TRBV6-6 combines with J gene TRBJ1-5; 7 bases map to TRBD1. The V and J ends lost 4 bases and 7 bases, in that order; junction bases with no gene match: 7. Germline V lookup: CDR1 MNHNY, CDR2 SVGAGI (reference sequence). The CDR3 extends over 14 amino acids. The CDR3: CASSSTTGSQPQHF. The CDR3 DNA reads TGTGCCAGCAGTTCCACGACAGGGAGCCAGCCCCAGCATTTT.

The rearrangement uses TRBV7-9 and TRBJ2-5; possibly TRBD1 for D (7 bases). Trimming took off 6 bases at V and 1 base at J, with 27 bases between the two ends. This CDR3 is built from 19 residues. Germline values: CDR1 SEHNR, CDR2 FQNEAQ (reference sequence). CDR3 sequence: CASSTDRSTSGAFQETQYF. The CDR3 DNA sequence: TGTGCCAGCAGTACGGACAGGTCAACCTCGGGGGCCTTCCAAGAGACCCAGTACTTC.

V gene TRBV21-1 combines with J gene TRBJ1-2; TRBD1, as called in the table, went unchecked against the DNA. TRBV21-1 is an annotated pseudogene. This CDR3 is 17 amino acids long. The DNA of the CDR3 is TGTGCCAGCAGCAAAAAGGAAGGGGGACAGCCGAGCTATGGCTACACCTTC. Its protein product is CASSKKEGGQPSYGYTF.

This clone was picked up one time. V and J are TRBV19 and TRBJ1-4, with D tentatively TRBD1 (5 bases). CDR3 length equals 18 residues. CDR1 and CDR2 (germline): LNHDA, SQIVND (reference sequence). With 4 bases removed from V and 0 bases from J, the gap between germline ends came to 18 bases. DNA for the CDR3: TGTGCCAGTAGTACCAGGACACTCCGAGTTGCAACTAATGAAAAACTGTTTTTT. It codes for CASSTRTLRVATNEKLFF.

The CDR3 DNA reads TGCAGCGTTGAGGTCCGCCGAACTAGCGGGAGAGGCAATGAGCAGTTCTTC. This encodes CSVEVRRTSGRGNEQFF. The chain is built from TRBV29-1 and TRBJ2-1; the match to TRBD2 covers 11 bases. With V trimmed by 3 bases and J by 6 bases, 13 bases remained unmatched. Germline V lookup: CDR1 SQVTM, CDR2 ANQGSEA. The CDR3 is 17 amino acids.

The chain couples TRBV5-1 to TRBJ1-1, with 8 bases lining up with TRBD1. The germline CDR1 and CDR2 sequences are SGHRS and YFSETQ. CDR3 length: 15 residues. V shed 3 bases, J shed 5 bases, and the junction held 9 bases outside the gene matches. Written as DNA, the CDR3 is TGCGCCAGCAGCTACGCCGGGACAGGATATACTGAAGCTTTCTTT. The encoded protein is CASSYAGTGYTEAFF.

The V call is TRBV4-2, the J call TRBJ1-6; D unclear. The CDR3 sequence is 15 residues long. Germline-derived CDR1 and CDR2 are LGHNA and YNFKEQ. V lost 0 bases, J lost 5 bases, and 8 bases lay in between. Here the CDR3 DNA reads TGTGCCAGCAGCCAAGATCCCCGAGATAATTCACCCCTCCACTTT. The encoded protein is CASSQDPRDNSPLHF.

The chain is built from TRBV4-2 and TRBJ2-3; TRBD1 is a possible D gene (6 bases). Germline CDR1 LGHNA, CDR2 YNFKEQ. V gave up 5 bases and J gave up 0 bases, with 12 bases separating them. The CDR3 covers 15 residues. DNA for the CDR3: TGTGCCAGCAGCTACGACGGGACAAGCACAGATACGCAGTATTTT. It yields the protein CASSYDGTSTDTQYF.

This clone was seen ten or more times. The V gene is TRBV19, the J gene TRBJ1-1; D is unresolved. V shed 8 bases and J shed 4 bases, with 17 bases lying between them. CDR3 length: 14 amino acids. Germline V lookup: CDR1 LNHDA, CDR2 SQIVND (reference sequence). CDR3 in amino acids: CASLLLGAGTEAFF. CDR3 DNA sequence: TGTGCCAGTCTCCTACTGGGTGCGGGCACTGAAGCTTTCTTT.

A word on this clone: Relative to the germline gene, one junction end is altered; a read error may explain this. This chain links TRBV5-4 with TRBJ2-2, with 11 bases fitting TRBD2. Germline V gene sequence: CDR1 SGHNT, CDR2 YYREEE (reference sequence). The CDR3 extends over 15 amino acids. CDR3 protein: CASSLTSGSPGELFF. CDR3 coding DNA: TGTGCCAGCAGCCTCACTAGCGGGAGTCCCGGAGAGCTGTTTTTT.

This clone was detected only a few times. V usage is TRBV28 and J usage is TRBJ1-2; TRBD1 matches at 9 bases. The germline V gene encodes CDR1 MDHEN and CDR2 SYDVKM. With V trimmed by 2 bases and J by 4 bases, 8 bases remained unmatched. This CDR3 region has 16 residues. The CDR3 here is CASSLRLTGGSYGYTF. The CDR3, as DNA: TGTGCCAGCAGTTTAAGGCTTACAGGGGGCAGCTATGGCTACACCTTC.

This clone was detected once. J is TRBJ2-3 and V is TRBV2; 13 nucleotides match TRBD2. There are 17 residues in the CDR3. Per germline, CDR1 SNHLY and CDR2 FYNNEI. V was pared by 6 bases and J by 1 base, with 7 bases of the junction left unmatched. The CDR3 protein is CASSRTSGRGGTDTQYF. The CDR3, as DNA: TGTGCCAGCAGCAGGACTAGCGGGAGAGGGGGCACAGATACGCAGTATTTT. Variable domain in full (rest from reference TRBV2 and TRBJ2-3): EPEVTQTPSHQVTQMGQEVILRCVPISNHLYFYWYRQILGQKVEFLVSFYNNEISEKSEIFDDQFSVERPDGSNFTLKIRSTKLEDSAMYFCASSRTSGRGGTDTQYFGPGTRLTVL.

The chain joins TRBV7-2 to TRBJ2-2; D ambiguous. Deletions cut 6 bases from V and 1 base from J, with 12 bases between. The CDR3 consists of 15 residues. The germline CDR1 and CDR2 sequences are SGHTA and FQGNSA. CDR3 in amino acids: CASSPVLLNTGELFF. CDR3 nucleotides: TGTGCCAGCAGTCCGGTACTTTTGAACACCGGGGAGCTGTTTTTT.

The count of this clone is one. The V gene is TRBV6-5, the J gene TRBJ2-1; 7 bases are shared with TRBD1. Germline V gene sequence: CDR1 MNHEY, CDR2 SVGAGI. Trimming removed 6 bases from V and 2 bases from J; junction bases left unmatched: 7. The CDR3 is 15 residues long. The CDR3 loop reads CASSLTGVPYNEQFF. Written as DNA, the CDR3 is TGTGCCAGCAGCCTCACAGGGGTGCCCTACAATGAGCAGTTCTTC.

This sequence joins TRBV27 and TRBJ2-5; D gene unclear. Trimming pared 6 bases from V and 9 bases from J, leaving 8 bases between. The CDR3 length is 10 residues. Germline lookup yields CDR1 MNHEY and CDR2 SMNVEV (reference sequence). CDR3 region: CASSRSSQYF. For the CDR3, the DNA is TGTGCCAGCAGCCGTTCGTCCCAGTACTTC.

V and J are TRBV19 and TRBJ1-2; D gene uncertain. CDR3 length equals 16 residues. Trimming stripped 4 bases from V and 3 bases from J, with 18 bases between. CDR1 is LNHDA, CDR2 SQIVND, per germline (reference sequence). CDR3 sequence: CASSKGAQSSYYGYTF. In DNA, the CDR3 is TGTGCCAGTAGTAAAGGTGCACAGTCATCTTACTATGGCTACACCTTC.

The sample holds one count of this clone. This chain links TRBV11-2 with TRBJ2-7; TRBD1 is a possible D gene (6 bases). The CDR3 has 14 residues. Per germline, CDR1 SGHAT and CDR2 FQNNGV. Deletions cut 5 bases from V and 3 bases from J, with 14 bases between. The CDR3 bases are TGTGCCAGCAGCCACTGGACAGCCCTCTACGAGCAGTACTTC. As protein: CASSHWTALYEQYF.

The chain carries TRBV10-1 and TRBJ1-5; a weak D match, TRBD1 (5 bases). V dropped 4 bases and J dropped 0 bases, with 13 bases sitting between them. The germline gives CDR1 WNHNN, CDR2 SYGVQD (reference sequence). The CDR3 consists of 16 residues. CDR3 bases: TGCGCCAGCAGTGTTGACAGAGACTATAGCAATCAGCCCCAGCATTTT. This translates into CASSVDRDYSNQPQHF.

The rearrangement joins TRBV5-1 to TRBJ1-6, with unresolved D. Trimming pared 1 base from V and 9 bases from J, leaving 17 bases between. The CDR3 extends over 16 amino acids. Germline V gene sequence: CDR1 SGHRS, CDR2 YFSETQ. In nucleotides, the CDR3 is TGCGCCAGCAGCTTGTTAGGCCAGGCCGGGATTTCACCCCTCCACTTT. Protein sequence: CASSLLGQAGISPLHF.

V usage is TRBV9 and J usage is TRBJ1-1, with D perhaps matching TRBD1 (6 bases). The CDR3 is made up of 15 amino acids. Germline V gene lookup returns CDR1 SGDLS and CDR2 YYNGEE. Trimming stripped 1 base from V and 2 bases from J, with 12 bases between. The CDR3 nucleotides read TGTGCCAGCAGCGTACTCTTACAGGGCAACACTGAAGCTTTCTTT. Translation: CASSVLLQGNTEAFF.

The rearrangement links TRBV5-6 to TRBJ2-7; D is unclear. V dropped 2 bases and J dropped 1 base, with 10 bases sitting between them. Germline CDR1 and CDR2: SGHDT and YYEEEE. The CDR3 extends over 14 amino acids. CDR3 sequence: CASSLNGRSYEQYF. CDR3 DNA sequence: TGTGCCAGCAGCTTAAACGGCAGATCCTACGAGCAGTACTTC.